The 20 T cell receptor beta chains reported below all come from one sample, sequenced in a study of T cell responses to AZD1222 COVID-19 vaccine. The protocol was immunoSEQ multiplex PCR, while the TCRdb copy is restricted to in-frame clones and leaves out a portion. The sample lists around 160,000 clones, approximately 88% occurring once. Sequencing was performed on peripheral blood, taken on day 0 of AZD1222 vaccination. Receptors originate from an adult in good health.

This chain connects TRBV7-2 to TRBJ1-2; no definite D call. Per the germline V gene, CDR1 is SGHTA and CDR2 is FQGNSA. Trimming cost V 3 bases and J 8 bases, with 25 bases left between them. The CDR3 runs to 17 residues. The CDR3 DNA sequence: TGTGCCAGCAGCTTTACCCTCGACGACGCCCGGAGACGGGGCTACACCTTC. It encodes CASSFTLDDARRRGYTF.

This chain uses TRBV6-5 with TRBJ1-4; D might be TRBD1 (5 bases). V lost 6 bases and J lost 8, with 16 bases in between. Germline assignment: CDR1 MNHEY and CDR2 SVGAGI. The CDR3 is made up of 14 amino acids. As DNA, the CDR3 is TGTGCCAGCAGACGTGGGGCCCGGAACGAAAAACTGTTTTTT. This translates into CASRRGARNEKLFF.

The rearrangement uses TRBV6-2 or TRBV6-3 and TRBJ2-1; 16 positions agree with TRBD2. The V segment lost 2 bases and the J segment 9 bases; nucleotides outside the gene matches: 7. The CDR3 consists of 17 residues. Germline values: CDR1 MNHEY, CDR2 SVGEGT. Written as DNA, the CDR3 is TGTGCCAGCAGTTACGGGACTAGCGGGGGGGCCTATTCTGAGCAGTTCTTC. This codes for CASSYGTSGGAYSEQFF.

V usage is TRBV28 and J usage is TRBJ2-7; D is possibly TRBD1 or TRBD2 (5 bases each). Germline loops: CDR1 MDHEN, CDR2 SYDVKM. This CDR3 spans 15 amino acids. Trimming left V 7 bases short and J 4 bases short, with 20 bases between. CDR3 DNA: TGTGCCAGCATCGGGCTCGGGGCCCAGAAGTACGAGCAGTACTTC. Translated, it gives CASIGLGAQKYEQYF.

V and J are TRBV4-2 and TRBJ2-2, with TRBD2 matching 9 bases. The ends lost 1 base at V and 6 bases at J; junction bases unmatched: 3. The CDR3 spans 15 residues. Germline V gene lookup returns CDR1 LGHNA and CDR2 YNFKEQ. The CDR3 here is CASSQVERGAGELFF. In DNA form, the CDR3 reads TGTGCCAGCAGCCAAGTTGAGCGGGGGGCCGGGGAGCTGTTTTTT.

The V and J genes are TRBV28 and TRBJ1-1; D ambiguous. The CDR3 consists of 14 residues. Germline V gives CDR1 MDHEN, CDR2 SYDVKM. The V and J ends lost 5 bases and 5 bases respectively, with 15 bases between them. DNA for the CDR3: TGTGCCAGCAGTCCCCCCCCGGGGAGGACTGAAGCTTTCTTT. Translated, it gives CASSPPPGRTEAFF.

The rearrangement joins TRBV3-1 (or the pseudogene TRBV3-2) to TRBJ1-2; D is perhaps TRBD1 (6 bases). This CDR3 comprises 14 residues. Germline V gene data show CDR1 as LGHDT and CDR2 as YNNKEL (reference sequence). With 2 bases removed from V and 8 bases from J, the gap between germline ends came to 15 bases. The CDR3 sequence: CASSQRDTNRGYTF. The CDR3 region has the DNA TGTGCCAGCAGCCAACGGGACACTAATCGAGGCTACACCTTC.

This CDR3 is CASRETGVGNTIYF. Written as DNA, the CDR3 is TGTGCCAGCAGGGAAACAGGGGTCGGAAACACCATATATTTT. The J gene is TRBJ1-3, the V gene TRBV27, with TRBD1 matching over 7 bases. There are 14 residues in the CDR3. V lost 6 bases, J lost 4 bases, and 6 bases stayed unmatched. The germline CDR1 and CDR2 sequences are MNHEY and SMNVEV (reference sequence).

Details on this clone: The sample carries other DNA sequences with the same CDR3. This chain connects TRBV7-2 to TRBJ2-2; a possible D gene is TRBD1 (5 bases). Trimming removed 4 bases from V and 5 bases from J, with 11 bases in between. Per the germline V gene, CDR1 is SGHTA and CDR2 is FQGNSA. There are 14 residues in the CDR3. CDR3 DNA: TGTGCCAGCAGCTCCGGGCAGGGTACCGGGGAGCTGTTTTTT. It specifies CASSSGQGTGELFF.

The chain joins TRBV27 to TRBJ1-2; 9 bases fit TRBD1. The CDR3 is 15 amino acids. V trimming: 3 bases; J trimming: 4 bases; junction bases outside the gene matches: 6. The V gene's germline CDR1 is MNHEY and CDR2 SMNVEV (reference sequence). CDR3 bases: TGTGCCAGCAGTTTGACGGGACAGGGCGCCTATGGCTACACCTTC. This encodes CASSLTGQGAYGYTF.

The J gene is TRBJ2-5, the V gene TRBV7-2; the D gene is possibly TRBD2 (6 bases). V lost 3 bases to trimming and J lost 0 bases, with 14 bases between them. The CDR3 runs to 16 residues. Germline loops: CDR1 SGHTA, CDR2 FQGNSA. The DNA of the CDR3 is TGTGCCAGCAGCTTGACGGGAGCGCCCTACCAAGAGACCCAGTACTTC. Amino acids: CASSLTGAPYQETQYF. The full variable domain, rest sourced from reference TRBV7-2 and TRBJ2-5, is GAGVSQSPSNKVTEKGKDVELRCDPISGHTALYWYRQSLGQGLEFLIYFQGNSAPDKSGLPSDRFSAERTGGSVSTLTIQRTQQEDSAVYLCASSLTGAPYQETQYFGPGTRLLVL.

The V and J genes are TRBV6-2 or TRBV6-3 and TRBJ1-3; D ambiguous. The CDR3 is 15 residues long. CDR1 is MNHEY, CDR2 SVGEGT, per germline. V dropped 2 bases and J dropped 2 bases, with 10 bases sitting between them. CDR3 region: CASSYAGRAGNTIYF. The CDR3 region has the DNA TGTGCCAGCAGTTACGCGGGTAGGGCTGGAAACACCATATATTTT.

The chain's CDR3 is CASTPGQLYNSPLHF. The CDR3 region has the DNA TGTGCCAGCACCCCGGGACAGCTTTATAATTCACCCCTCCACTTT. V usage is TRBV27 and J usage is TRBJ1-6; TRBD1 matches 7 bases. V shed 7 bases, J shed 4 bases, and the junction held 7 bases outside the gene matches. CDR3 length equals 15 residues. CDR1 MNHEY and CDR2 SMNVEV come from the germline V gene (reference sequence).

The rearrangement links TRBV19 to TRBJ2-2; 12 bases line up with TRBD1. Trimming took 4 bases from V and 7 from J; bases not matched to a gene: 10. This CDR3 has 17 amino acids. In germline, CDR1 is LNHDA, CDR2 SQIVND (reference sequence). Written as DNA, the CDR3 is TGTGCCAGTAGTACGGCCGGGACAGGGGGCCGGAGCGGGGAGCTGTTTTTT. Translation gives CASSTAGTGGRSGELFF.

This clone appeared a single time. V and J are TRBV10-3 and TRBJ1-5; 8 bases are a match to TRBD1. V lost 6 bases, J lost 5 bases, and 9 bases stayed unmatched. The CDR3 runs to 15 residues. Germline V gene data show CDR1 as ENHRY and CDR2 as SYGVKD. The CDR3 loop is CAISEGQETYQPQHF. DNA of the CDR3: TGTGCCATCAGCGAGGGACAGGAGACCTATCAGCCCCAGCATTTT.

The V gene is TRBV30, the J gene TRBJ1-5, with TRBD1 matching over 8 bases. This CDR3 is 15 amino acids long. Germline lookup yields CDR1 GTSNPN and CDR2 SVGIG (reference sequence). Unmatched junction bases numbered 7, after V lost 3 bases and J lost 3 bases. The CDR3 coding sequence is TGTGCCTGGAGCGGACAGGGCCTCTACAATCAGCCCCAGCATTTT. Translation: CAWSGQGLYNQPQHF.

Only one count was recorded for this clone. Additional DNA sequences in this sample encode the identical CDR3. The V call is TRBV6-4, the J call TRBJ1-5; unclear D gene. This CDR3 contains 12 residues. V lost 2 bases, J lost 4 bases, and 3 bases lay in between. Germline CDR1 is MRHNA and CDR2 is SNTAGT. The CDR3 sequence: CASSDGNQPQHF. CDR3 in DNA: TGTGCCAGCAGTGACGGTAATCAGCCCCAGCATTTT.

V usage is TRBV29-1 and J usage is TRBJ1-1; D gene uncertain. The V and J ends lost 1 base and 0 bases respectively, with 21 bases between them. The CDR3 is made up of 18 amino acids. CDR1 SQVTM and CDR2 ANQGSEA come from the germline V gene. The CDR3 reads CSVEGAPGSLVLNTEAFF. CDR3 coding DNA: TGCAGCGTTGAAGGGGCCCCCGGCAGCCTAGTTCTGAACACTGAAGCTTTCTTT.

The rearrangement uses TRBV18 and TRBJ2-7; a possible D gene is TRBD1 (6 bases). This CDR3 comprises 21 residues. The V and J ends lost 0 bases and 1 base respectively, with 28 bases between them. Germline CDR1 KGHSH, CDR2 LQKENI. Here the CDR3 reads CASSPPWFLSTRNRASYEQYF. The DNA of the CDR3 is TGTGCCAGCTCACCACCGTGGTTCTTGTCCACAAGGAACAGGGCTTCCTACGAGCAGTACTTC.

CDR3 coding DNA: TGTGCCAGCAGCAACTCGCCGGGACAAAGAACAGATACGCAGTATTTT. This codes for CASSNSPGQRTDTQYF. The chain uses TRBV9 and TRBJ2-3; D may be TRBD1 (6 bases). Trimming stripped 4 bases from V and 3 bases from J, with 18 bases between. Germline V CDR1 and CDR2: SGDLS, YYNGEE. The CDR3 has 16 amino acids. The full variable domain, in which reference TRBV9 and TRBJ2-3 provide the parts outside the CDR3, is DSGVTQTPKHLITATGQRVTLRCSPRSGDLSVYWYQQSLDQGLQFLIQYYNGEERAKGNILERFSAQQFPDLHSELNLSSLELGDSALYFCASSNSPGQRTDTQYFGPGTRLTVL.